These 14 T cell receptor beta chains were sequenced from one sample in a study of blood T cell repertoires in COVID-19. The table came from immunoSEQ multiplex PCR; TCRdb's copy has only in-frame clones and leaves some out. The sample has hundreds of thousands of clones; 88% are singletons. The source material was peripheral blood. These TCRs come from a woman in her 30s who had recovered from COVID-19.

This chain joins TRBV6-2 or TRBV6-3 and TRBJ2-3, with D possibly matching TRBD2 (6 bases). V lost 0 bases to trimming and J lost 2 bases, with 12 bases between them. Germline CDR1 and CDR2: MNHEY and SVGEGT. CDR3 length: 16 residues. The CDR3 reads CASSYSMRGYTDTQYF. CDR3 coding DNA: TGTGCCAGCAGTTACTCGATGCGGGGATACACAGATACGCAGTATTTT.

The CDR3 is CASRRANTGELFF. The DNA for the CDR3 is TGTGCCAGCAGACGCGCGAACACCGGGGAGCTGTTTTTT. The chain uses TRBV6-5 and TRBJ2-2, with no clear D. The CDR3 has 13 residues. CDR1 is MNHEY and CDR2 is SVGAGI in the germline V gene. The V and J ends lost 6 bases and 0 bases respectively, with 5 bases between them.

The chain employs TRBV5-1 and TRBJ2-3; D is ambiguous. The CDR3 consists of 13 residues. Trimming took off 7 bases at V and 1 base at J, with 10 bases between the two ends. Germline V lookup: CDR1 SGHRS, CDR2 YFSETQ. The CDR3 DNA follows: TGCGCCAGCCATATGAGCCGCACAGATACGCAGTATTTT. This translates into CASHMSRTDTQYF.

This chain connects TRBV5-1 to TRBJ2-7; possible D gene TRBD1, 5 bases. V lost 6 bases and J lost 5, with 27 bases in between. CDR1 is SGHRS and CDR2 is YFSETQ in the germline V gene. CDR3 length: 17 residues. CDR3 amino acids: CASTYGDSAGFRDEQYF. The CDR3 bases are TGCGCCAGCACATATGGGGATTCAGCAGGGTTCCGAGACGAGCAGTACTTC.

This clone was recorded a few times. V gene TRBV6-5 combines with J gene TRBJ1-5; TRBD1 might be the D (5 bases). V was cut by 0 bases and J by 6 bases, with 12 bases left in between. The CDR3 sequence is 15 residues long. The germline gives CDR1 MNHEY, CDR2 SVGAGI. The CDR3 DNA sequence: TGTGCCAGCAGTTACTCTATTGGGGGGAGTCAGCCCCAGCATTTT. Translation gives CASSYSIGGSQPQHF.

The chain uses TRBV19 and TRBJ2-7; perhaps TRBD1 as D (5 bases). Germline CDR1 is LNHDA and CDR2 is SQIVND (reference sequence). The CDR3 is 14 amino acids. Trimming cost V 6 bases and J 2 bases, with 14 bases left between them. The CDR3 loop reads CASRRQGSTYEQYF. CDR3 nucleotides: TGTGCCAGTAGGCGCCAGGGAAGTACCTACGAGCAGTACTTC.

The rearrangement joins TRBV7-9 to TRBJ1-1; 7 bases align to TRBD1. Looked up from germline, CDR1 is SEHNR and CDR2 is FQNEAQ (reference sequence). There are 14 residues in the CDR3. V gave up 5 bases and J gave up 6 bases; unmatched junction bases: 9. The CDR3 coding sequence is TGTGCCAGCAGCCCGGAACAGGGGTCTGCTGAAGCTTTCTTT. This translates into CASSPEQGSAEAFF.

The chain combines TRBV7-2 with TRBJ2-5, with a tentative D call TRBD1 (6 bases). With 3 bases removed from V and 4 bases from J, the gap between germline ends came to 15 bases. Germline V gene data show CDR1 as SGHTA and CDR2 as FQGNSA. The CDR3 consists of 15 residues. The CDR3 is CASSLGGQSVETQYF. CDR3 DNA: TGTGCCAGCAGCTTGGGCGGACAGTCGGTAGAGACCCAGTACTTC.

The rearrangement joins TRBV25-1 to TRBJ2-2; D possibly corresponds to TRBD1 (5 bases). The germline V gene encodes CDR1 MGHDK and CDR2 SYGVNS. The CDR3 runs 14 residues. The germline V and J ends were trimmed by 3 bases and 1 base, with 6 bases remaining between them. CDR3 DNA sequence: TGTGCCAGCAGTGACAGGGAGAACACCGGGGAGCTGTTTTTT. The encoded protein is CASSDRENTGELFF.

This rearrangement joins TRBV11-3 to TRBJ2-2, with TRBD1 matching 9 bases. V shed 4 bases and J 7 bases; nucleotides not matched to a gene: 7. Germline CDR1 is SGHNT and CDR2 is YENEEA. The CDR3 is made up of 15 amino acids. CDR3: CASSYGQGRDGELFF. For the CDR3, the DNA is TGTGCCAGCAGCTACGGACAGGGGAGGGACGGGGAGCTGTTTTTT.

The CDR3 is CASSFGTANYGYTF. In DNA, the CDR3 is TGTGCCAGTAGTTTCGGGACAGCTAACTATGGCTACACCTTC. This chain joins TRBV19 and TRBJ1-2, with 7 bases aligning to TRBD1. This CDR3 has 14 residues. The ends lost 5 bases at V and 0 bases at J; junction bases unmatched: 3. Germline V lookup: CDR1 LNHDA, CDR2 SQIVND (reference sequence).

J is TRBJ2-7 and V is TRBV19; D gene uncertain. V lost 0 bases to trimming and J lost 0 bases, with 12 bases between them. There are 16 residues in the CDR3. The V gene's germline CDR1 is LNHDA and CDR2 SQIVND (reference sequence). The CDR3 sequence is CASSIEAQVNSYEQYF. The CDR3 nucleotides read TGTGCCAGTAGTATAGAAGCCCAGGTCAACTCCTACGAGCAGTACTTC.

This clone appeared a single time. This chain uses TRBV3-1 (or the pseudogene TRBV3-2) with TRBJ2-2; no firm D call. V shed 0 bases and J shed 3 bases, with 8 bases lying between them. Germline CDR1 LGHDT, CDR2 YNNKEL (reference sequence). CDR3 length: 15 residues. This CDR3 reads CASSQDLVDTGELFF. In DNA form, the CDR3 reads TGTGCCAGCAGCCAAGATCTCGTTGACACCGGGGAGCTGTTTTTT.

The J gene is TRBJ1-6, the V gene TRBV5-4; 8 bases line up with TRBD1. Germline values: CDR1 SGHNT, CDR2 YYREEE (reference sequence). Trimming took 4 bases from V and 5 from J; bases not matched to a gene: 5. The CDR3 is 15 amino acids. The CDR3 loop reads CASSQPGQDNSPLHF. Written as DNA, the CDR3 is TGTGCCAGCAGCCAACCGGGACAGGATAATTCACCCCTCCACTTT.